A selection of T cell receptor beta chains follows, all from one sample in a study of somatic mutations in cytotoxic T cells in rheumatoid arthritis. This table comes from immunoSEQ multiplex PCR, and its TCRdb copy is limited to in-frame clones, with some not included. The table shows more than 5,500 clones, with about 80% occurring only once. Sequenced sample: CD8+ T cells sorted from blood. The origin of the receptors is an adult with rheumatoid arthritis. Both conserved end residues are part of each CDR3. The D gene is left open where the match is weak. Size values are once, few and many counts, or a class for expanded clones, and some rows have none.

v_call	j_call	d_call	clone_size	cdr3_nt	cdr3_aa
TRBV5-1	TRBJ2-2	TRBD2	once	TGCGCCAGCAGCTTGTCGGCGGGGGGGTCGGGGGAGCTGTTTTTT	CASSLSAGGSGELFF
TRBV4-1	TRBJ2-7	.	.	TGCGCCAGCAGCCAAGGACCGTTGAACTACGAGCAGTACTTC	CASSQGPLNYEQYF
TRBV7-2	TRBJ1-5	.	.	TGTGCCAGCAGCTTAGTAGCCGGAGGAGGCAATCAGCCCCAGCATTTT	CASSLVAGGGNQPQHF
TRBV14	TRBJ2-3	.	few	TGTGCCAGCAGCCAAGATAGTCTTGCAGATACGCAGTATTTT	CASSQDSLADTQYF
TRBV4-1	TRBJ1-2	.	.	TGCGCCAGCAGCTCCCGAGGTGCTCAGGGCTATGGCTACACCTTC	CASSSRGAQGYGYTF
TRBV5-1	TRBJ2-3	TRBD2	.	TGCGCCAGCAGCTATAGCGGGGGCACAGATACGCAGTATTTT	CASSYSGGTDTQYF
TRBV7-2	TRBJ2-7	.	.	TGTGCCAGCAGCTTAAGCGGCGGCAGGGTAATCTCCGAGCAGTACTTC	CASSLSGGRVISEQYF
TRBV19	TRBJ2-1	TRBD2	.	TGTGCCAGTACGGTAGCGGGGGACCGAGGCGAGCAGTTCTTC	CASTVAGDRGEQFF
TRBV7-7	TRBJ2-7	TRBD1	.	TGTGCTAGCAGCCGCGACGACAGGGCAGGCGAGCAGTACTTC	CASSRDDRAGEQYF
TRBV6-6	TRBJ2-1	TRBD2	.	TGTGCCAGCAGTTACCCGCGGGGGGCGCAAAACAATGAGCAGTTCTTC	CASSYPRGAQNNEQFF
TRBV15	TRBJ1-2	TRBD1	.	TGTGCCACCAGCAGGGCCGGGACAGGGAACTATGGCTACACCTTC	CATSRAGTGNYGYTF
TRBV5-6	TRBJ2-5	.	.	TGTGCCAGCAGCCCTCTCGGTAGCTGGGAGGAGACCCAGTACTTC	CASSPLGSWEETQYF
TRBV7-9	TRBJ2-1	.	once	TGTGCCAGCAGCAAACAGGTCCTAAGCTCCTACAATGAGCAGTTCTTC	CASSKQVLSSYNEQFF
TRBV4-3	TRBJ1-1	TRBD1	.	TGCGCCAGCAGCCGTCAGGGGGATACTGAAGCTTTCTTT	CASSRQGDTEAFF